Each of the 21 T cell receptor beta chains below was sequenced from the same sample in a study of metastatic and nonmetastatic thyroid tumors. Every patient underwent thyroid surgery untreated. MiXCR reprocessed the PCR reads for TCRdb. The table has about 38,000 clones, around half seen once. Material for sequencing was tumor tissue. The receptors come from a male donor with papillary thyroid cancer or a benign thyroid nodule (not recorded which). Some clones in this sample may be carry-over from other donors' samples.

This clone was detected once. The V and J genes are TRBV11-3 and TRBJ2-3, with D possibly TRBD2 on 6 matching bases. Trimming cost V 8 bases and J 4 bases, with 16 bases left between them. From germline, CDR1 is SGHNT and CDR2 YENEEA. The CDR3 totals 14 residues. The CDR3: CASEAGKGSDTQYF. The CDR3 region has the DNA TGTGCCAGCGAGGCGGGGAAGGGTTCAGATACGCAGTATTTT.

The chain carries TRBV27 and TRBJ1-1; 9 bases match TRBD1. V was clipped by 7 bases and J by 1 base; unmatched bases: 4. CDR3 size: 14 residues. CDR1 MNHEY and CDR2 SMNVEV come from the germline V gene (reference sequence). The CDR3 bases are TGTGCCAGCAAGTGGGGACAGGGGAACACTGAAGCTTTCTTT. Translation gives CASKWGQGNTEAFF.

The V call is TRBV20-1, the J call TRBJ2-7; D remains ambiguous. CDR1 is DFQATT and CDR2 is SNEGSKA in the germline V gene (reference sequence). There are 13 residues in the CDR3. The V end lost 1 base, the J end lost 3 bases, and 10 bases lay between the germline ends. CDR3 DNA sequence: TGCAGTGCTAGAGGGCAGGTGGACTACGAGCAGTACTTC. Its translation is CSARGQVDYEQYF.

The chain links TRBV11-3 to TRBJ2-7; TRBD1 aligns across 10 bases. The CDR3 has 16 amino acids. Germline CDR1 is SGHNT and CDR2 is YENEEA. V shed 2 bases, J shed 2 bases, and the junction held 6 bases outside the gene matches. Written as DNA, the CDR3 is TGTGCCAGCAGCTTAATGTTTGGGACAGGGGCCTACGAGCAGTACTTC. It encodes CASSLMFGTGAYEQYF.

This rearrangement joins TRBV20-1 to TRBJ2-7, with TRBD2 identical over 7 bases. Germline assignment: CDR1 DFQATT and CDR2 SNEGSKA (reference sequence). The CDR3 has 16 amino acids. The trim removed 3 bases at V and 1 base at J, leaving 12 bases unmatched. CDR3 region: CSARARLAGVSYEQYF. The CDR3 DNA is TGCAGTGCTAGGGCTCGTCTGGCGGGGGTATCCTACGAGCAGTACTTC.

This rearrangement joins TRBV27 to TRBJ2-5, with D possibly being TRBD1 (5 bases). The CDR3 length is 14 residues. CDR1 is MNHEY, CDR2 SMNVEV, per germline (reference sequence). Trimming removed 1 base at V and 3 bases at J, with 9 bases between. CDR3 in amino acids: CASSLFSGKETQYF. Here the CDR3 DNA reads TGTGCCAGCAGTTTATTTTCAGGGAAAGAGACCCAGTACTTC.

This chain links TRBV5-1 with TRBJ2-7, with D perhaps matching TRBD1 (6 bases). The CDR3 runs 14 residues. The V and J ends lost 6 bases and 0 bases respectively, with 13 bases between them. The germline V gene has CDR1 SGHRS and CDR2 YFSETQ. CDR3 residues: CASKYRDTSYEQYF. Written as DNA, the CDR3 is TGCGCCAGCAAGTACCGGGACACCTCCTACGAGCAGTACTTC.

This clone was detected only a few times. This chain joins TRBV27 and TRBJ1-1, with D perhaps TRBD1 (5 bases). CDR1 and CDR2 from the germline V gene are MNHEY and SMNVEV (reference sequence). This CDR3 is built from 13 residues. V dropped 2 bases and J dropped 7 bases, with 11 bases sitting between them. The CDR3 nucleotides read TGTGCCAGCAGTTTAGAGGACACAAGTGAAGCTTTCTTT. Translating it yields CASSLEDTSEAFF.

The chain carries TRBV10-2 and TRBJ2-7; possible D gene TRBD2, 6 bases. Germline V lookup: CDR1 WSHSY, CDR2 SAAADI. V was cut by 7 bases and J by 6 bases, with 16 bases left in between. There are 13 residues in the CDR3. CDR3 amino acids: CASKSRREVEQYF. In DNA, the CDR3 is TGCGCCAGCAAGTCTAGGCGGGAAGTCGAGCAGTACTTC.

The chain couples TRBV4-1 to TRBJ2-7; 7 nucleotides match TRBD2. Germline V gives CDR1 MGHRA, CDR2 YSYEKL. V gave up 5 bases and J gave up 4 bases; unmatched junction bases: 11. This CDR3 is built from 15 residues. DNA of the CDR3: TGCGCCAGCAGCTCTATCGCTAGCGGCAATTACGAGCAGTACTTC. This sequence encodes CASSSIASGNYEQYF.

This clone occurred a few times. The chain recombines TRBV19 with TRBJ1-1; the D gene is possibly TRBD1 (5 bases). This CDR3 has 15 amino acids. The germline CDR1 and CDR2 sequences are LNHDA and SQIVND (reference sequence). V was shortened by 6 bases and J by 1 base, with 15 bases between the two germline ends. The CDR3: CASRVWGDWNTEAFF. CDR3 bases: TGTGCCAGTAGGGTATGGGGGGACTGGAACACTGAAGCTTTCTTT.

The chain links TRBV7-2 to TRBJ2-1; D may match TRBD1 or TRBD2 (5 bases each). This CDR3 is built from 13 residues. CDR1 and CDR2 from the germline V gene are SGHTA and FQGNSA. The V end lost 3 bases, the J end lost 2 bases, and 5 bases lay between the germline ends. CDR3 coding DNA: TGTGCCAGCAGCTTGGGACCCTACAATGAGCAGTTCTTC. Translating gives CASSLGPYNEQFF.

The chain combines TRBV4-2 with TRBJ2-3, with 9 positions matching TRBD2. The germline CDR1 and CDR2 sequences are LGHNA and YNFKEQ. Germline trimming cut 1 base from V and 1 base from J; bases unmatched to any gene: 3. The CDR3 loop spans 16 amino acids. The CDR3 bases are TGTGCCAGCAGCCAAGCTAGCGGGGTGGGCACAGATACGCAGTATTTT. This translates into CASSQASGVGTDTQYF.

This clone was detected only a few times. The CDR3 region is CASSEGVPMNTEAFF. CDR3 nucleotides: TGTGCCAGCAGTGAGGGGGTCCCTATGAACACTGAAGCTTTCTTT. The rearrangement uses TRBV6-1 and TRBJ1-1; maybe TRBD1 (5 bases). Germline V CDR1 and CDR2: MNHNS, SASEGT. The CDR3 spans 15 residues. V was pared by 3 bases and J by 0 bases, with 11 bases between.

The rearrangement uses TRBV5-1 and TRBJ2-7; TRBD2 matches 8 bases. Per the germline V gene, CDR1 is SGHRS and CDR2 is YFSETQ. The CDR3 totals 14 residues. The V and J ends lost 1 base and 4 bases, in that order; junction bases with no gene match: 4. CDR3 DNA sequence: TGCGCCAGCAGCTTGTCGGGAGGGATGTACGAGCAGTACTTC. This translates into CASSLSGGMYEQYF.

The chain recombines TRBV29-1 with TRBJ2-5; 7 bases agree with TRBD2. This CDR3 region has 14 residues. Germline assignment: CDR1 SQVTM and CDR2 ANQGSEA. The trim removed 4 bases at V and 3 bases at J, leaving 8 bases unmatched. CDR3 coding DNA: TGCAGCGTTGTCTGGGACTACGCAAAAGAGACCCAGTACTTC. Translated, it gives CSVVWDYAKETQYF.

This clone was found a few times. The J gene is TRBJ2-1, the V gene TRBV6-5; TRBD2 matches at 9 bases. V shed 4 bases and J 3 bases; nucleotides not matched to a gene: 10. The CDR3 sequence is 17 residues long. The germline gives CDR1 MNHEY, CDR2 SVGAGI. CDR3 region: CASSSEAGGRHYNEQFF. The DNA for the CDR3 is TGTGCCAGCAGTTCCGAAGCGGGAGGACGTCACTACAATGAGCAGTTCTTC.

Here the CDR3 DNA reads TGTGCCTGGACCACCTGGGCAGGGGACAATTCACCCCTCCACTTT. Its translation: CAWTTWAGDNSPLHF. The chain combines TRBV30 with TRBJ1-6, with a possible D match to TRBD1 (6 bases). The CDR3 spans 15 residues. The V and J ends lost 4 bases and 7 bases respectively, with 17 bases between them. Germline V CDR1 and CDR2: GTSNPN, SVGIG (reference sequence).

This clone showed up just a few times. The chain recombines TRBV27 with TRBJ1-1, with D unresolved. The CDR3 length is 12 residues. Germline V CDR1 and CDR2: MNHEY, SMNVEV (reference sequence). V lost 2 bases to trimming and J lost 3 bases, with 4 bases between them. Here the CDR3 DNA reads TGTGCCAGCAGTTTACAGGACACTGAAGCTTTCTTT. Translation: CASSLQDTEAFF.

The V gene is TRBV19, the J gene TRBJ1-2; 12 bases agree with TRBD1. V shed 7 bases and J 2 bases; nucleotides not matched to a gene: 14. This CDR3 comprises 18 residues. The germline gives CDR1 LNHDA, CDR2 SQIVND (reference sequence). As DNA, the CDR3 is TGTGCCAGTACCTCTAAGGGGACAGGGGGCGAAACGAACTATGGCTACACCTTC. It translates to CASTSKGTGGETNYGYTF. Supplemented by reference TRBV19 and TRBJ1-2, the full variable domain reads DGGITQSPKYLFRKEGQNVTLSCEQNLNHDAMYWYRQDPGQGLRLIYYSQIVNDFQKGDIAEGYSVSREKKESFPLTVTSAQKNPTAFYLCASTSKGTGGETNYGYTFGSGTRLTVV.

The chain links TRBV2 to TRBJ2-3, with TRBD1 matching 8 bases. V lost 7 bases to trimming and J lost 0 bases; unmatched junction nucleotides: 6. Germline V gives CDR1 SNHLY, CDR2 FYNNEI. CDR3 length: 15 amino acids. The CDR3 DNA reads as TGTGCCAGCAAGAGACAGGGGCTTAGCACAGATACGCAGTATTTT. As protein: CASKRQGLSTDTQYF.